These 5 T cell receptor beta chains were all obtained from the same sample, sequenced in a study of control samples from healthy donors and cancer patients. TCRdb's copy holds only in-frame clones and misses some; the assay was immunoSEQ multiplex PCR. Here the sample spans 150,000 to 200,000 clones, almost 90% being singletons. What was sequenced was blood. These receptors were obtained from a woman between 45 and 60 years old in good health.

J is TRBJ2-2 and V is TRBV28; no definite D call. The germline V gene encodes CDR1 MDHEN and CDR2 SYDVKM. V was shortened by 5 bases and J by 1 base, with 5 bases between the two germline ends. CDR3 size: 13 residues. This CDR3 is CASSEGNTGELFF. The DNA of the CDR3 is TGTGCCAGCAGTGAAGGGAACACCGGGGAGCTGTTTTTT.

This clone has only one observation. The chain links TRBV27 to TRBJ1-6; the D gene is possibly TRBD1 (5 bases). The CDR3 length is 13 residues. V lost 6 bases to trimming and J lost 6 bases, with 9 bases between them. Germline lookup yields CDR1 MNHEY and CDR2 SMNVEV (reference sequence). The CDR3 reads CASRPGLNSPLHF. Written as DNA, the CDR3 is TGTGCCAGCAGACCAGGGCTTAATTCACCCCTCCACTTT.

The chain carries TRBV5-1 and TRBJ1-6; D is unresolved. This CDR3 comprises 13 residues. V lost 2 bases, J lost 7 bases, and 7 bases lay in between. Per germline, CDR1 SGHRS and CDR2 YFSETQ. The CDR3: CASSFGPNSPLHF. The CDR3 nucleotides read TGCGCCAGCAGCTTCGGACCCAATTCACCCCTCCACTTT. Based on the CDR3 plus reference TRBV5-1 and TRBJ1-6, the full variable domain is KAGVTQTPRYLIKTRGQQVTLSCSPISGHRSVSWYQQTPGQGLQFLFEYFSETQRNKGNFPGRFSGRQFSNSRSEMNVSTLELGDSALYLCASSFGPNSPLHFGNGTRLTVT.

The chain combines TRBV5-1 with TRBJ2-3, with 10 positions matching TRBD2. The CDR3 loop spans 15 amino acids. The germline CDR1 and CDR2 sequences are SGHRS and YFSETQ. J lost 7 bases, V lost 0 bases, and 5 bases had no gene match. CDR3 DNA: TGCGCCAGCAGCTTGGAGGCTAGCGGGAGTAATACGCAGTATTTT. Protein product: CASSLEASGSNTQYF. Full variable domain (missing parts from reference TRBV5-1 and TRBJ2-3): KAGVTQTPRYLIKTRGQQVTLSCSPISGHRSVSWYQQTPGQGLQFLFEYFSETQRNKGNFPGRFSGRQFSNSRSEMNVSTLELGDSALYLCASSLEASGSNTQYFGPGTRLTVL.

This chain connects TRBV4-1 to TRBJ2-1; TRBD2 agrees at 7 bases. V was clipped by 4 bases and J by 2 bases; unmatched bases: 5. This CDR3 is 15 amino acids long. CDR1 MGHRA and CDR2 YSYEKL come from the germline V gene. DNA of the CDR3: TGCGCCAGCAGCCTAGCGGGCCTAACCTACAATGAGCAGTTCTTC. It encodes CASSLAGLTYNEQFF.